The present T cell receptor beta chain was sequenced within a study of siplizumab effects on memory and regulatory T cells. The CDR3 covers 16 residues. The repertoire was sequenced with immunoSEQ multiplex PCR; TCRdb's copy has only in-frame clones and lacks some. The table shows roughly 100,000 clones, with 80% to 95% occurring only once. Sequencing was performed on CD4+ T cells sorted from blood. The chain combines TRBV21-1 with TRBJ2-2; TRBD1 is the table's D call and was not checked against the DNA. TRBV21-1 is a pseudogene locus. The receptor comes from a human donor in good health. CDR3 sequence (DNA): TGTGCCAGCAGCAACCCGAAGGGGGCCGACACCGGGGAGCTGTTTTTT. Translating it yields CASSNPKGADTGELFF.